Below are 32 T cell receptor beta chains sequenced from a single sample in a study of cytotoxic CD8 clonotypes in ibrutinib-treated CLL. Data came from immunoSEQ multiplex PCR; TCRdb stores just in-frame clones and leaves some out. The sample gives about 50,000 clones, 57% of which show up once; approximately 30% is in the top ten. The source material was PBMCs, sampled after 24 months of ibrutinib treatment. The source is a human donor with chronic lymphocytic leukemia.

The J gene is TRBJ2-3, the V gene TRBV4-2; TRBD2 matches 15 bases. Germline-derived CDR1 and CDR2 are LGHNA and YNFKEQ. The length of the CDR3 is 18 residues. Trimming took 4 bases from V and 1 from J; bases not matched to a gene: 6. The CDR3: CASSPGLAGGGGTDTQYF. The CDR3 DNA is TGTGCCAGCAGCCCGGGACTAGCGGGGGGCGGCGGCACAGATACGCAGTATTTT.

This CDR3 is CASSPRPSARAEAFF. Written as DNA, the CDR3 is TGTGCCAGCAGCCCGAGGCCCTCGGCGAGGGCTGAAGCTTTCTTT. This rearrangement joins TRBV9 to TRBJ1-1; D not certain. The CDR3 loop spans 15 amino acids. From germline, CDR1 is SGDLS and CDR2 YYNGEE. Trimming stripped 4 bases from V and 6 bases from J, with 19 bases between.

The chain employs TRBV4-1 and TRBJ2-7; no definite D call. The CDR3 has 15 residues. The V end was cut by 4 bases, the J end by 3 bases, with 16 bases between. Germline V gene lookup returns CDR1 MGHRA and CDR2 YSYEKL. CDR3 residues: CASSRAPGPSYEQYF. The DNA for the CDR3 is TGCGCCAGCAGCCGGGCTCCCGGGCCGAGCTACGAGCAGTACTTC.

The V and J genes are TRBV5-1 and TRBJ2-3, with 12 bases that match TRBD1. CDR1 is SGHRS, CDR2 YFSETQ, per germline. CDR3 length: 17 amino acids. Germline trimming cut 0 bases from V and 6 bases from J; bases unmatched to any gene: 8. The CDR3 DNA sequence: TGCGCCAGCAGCTTGGGACCGGGACAGGGGGCCGGGGATACGCAGTATTTT. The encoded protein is CASSLGPGQGAGDTQYF.

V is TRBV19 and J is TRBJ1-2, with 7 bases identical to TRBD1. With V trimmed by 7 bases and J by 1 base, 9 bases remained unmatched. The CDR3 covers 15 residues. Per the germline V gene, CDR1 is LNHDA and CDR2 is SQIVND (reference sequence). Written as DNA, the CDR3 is TGTGCCAGTACGAGGGACAGAAACCTTAACTATGGCTACACCTTC. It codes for CASTRDRNLNYGYTF.

CDR3 nucleotide sequence: TGTGCCAGCAGCGAAACGAGGCAGGAGGATGTTGCAACTAATGAAAAACTGTTTTTT. Translated, it gives CASSETRQEDVATNEKLFF. V usage is TRBV7-9 and J usage is TRBJ1-4; D is unclear. In germline, CDR1 is SEHNR, CDR2 FQNEAQ (reference sequence). V lost 5 bases, J lost 0 bases, and 22 bases lay in between. The CDR3 runs 19 residues.

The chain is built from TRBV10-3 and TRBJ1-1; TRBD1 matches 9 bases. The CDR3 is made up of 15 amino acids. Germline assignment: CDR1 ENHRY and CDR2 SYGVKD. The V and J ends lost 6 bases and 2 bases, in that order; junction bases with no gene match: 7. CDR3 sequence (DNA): TGTGCCATCAGGGGGACAGGGCTACTTAACACTGAAGCTTTCTTT. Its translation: CAIRGTGLLNTEAFF.

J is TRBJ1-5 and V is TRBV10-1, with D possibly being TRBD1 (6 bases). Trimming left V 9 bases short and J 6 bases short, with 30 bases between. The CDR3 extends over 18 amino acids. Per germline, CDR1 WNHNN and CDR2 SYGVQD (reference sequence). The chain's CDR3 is CARNRDKGTSRVGQPQHF. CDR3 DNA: TGCGCCAGGAACCGGGACAAGGGGACCAGTAGAGTGGGTCAGCCCCAGCATTTT.

This CDR3 reads CSAGQGNEQFF. The DNA of the CDR3 is TGCAGCGCAGGGCAGGGCAATGAGCAGTTCTTC. V and J are TRBV29-1 and TRBJ2-1; D perhaps matches TRBD1 (5 bases). The germline CDR1 and CDR2 sequences are SQVTM and ANQGSEA. Trimming took 7 bases from V and 6 from J, leaving 10 bases between them. The CDR3 runs to 11 residues.

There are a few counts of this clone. Written as DNA, the CDR3 is TGTGCCAGTAGCCAGGGGTGGTATGGCTACACCTTC. It encodes CASSQGWYGYTF. The chain combines TRBV19 with TRBJ1-2, with D tentatively TRBD1 (6 bases). The length of the CDR3 is 12 residues. The ends were cut back, 6 bases at V and 5 bases at J, with 10 bases in the middle. Germline V lookup: CDR1 LNHDA, CDR2 SQIVND (reference sequence). Drawing the rest from reference TRBV19 and TRBJ1-2, the complete variable domain is DGGITQSPKYLFRKEGQNVTLSCEQNLNHDAMYWYRQDPGQGLRLIYYSQIVNDFQKGDIAEGYSVSREKKESFPLTVTSAQKNPTAFYLCASSQGWYGYTFGSGTRLTVV.

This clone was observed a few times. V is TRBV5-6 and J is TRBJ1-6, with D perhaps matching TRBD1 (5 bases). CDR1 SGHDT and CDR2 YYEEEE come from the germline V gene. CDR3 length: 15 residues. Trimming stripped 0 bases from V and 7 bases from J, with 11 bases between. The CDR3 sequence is CASSLGGRQNSPLHF. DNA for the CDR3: TGTGCCAGCAGCTTGGGGGGACGTCAGAATTCACCCCTCCACTTT.

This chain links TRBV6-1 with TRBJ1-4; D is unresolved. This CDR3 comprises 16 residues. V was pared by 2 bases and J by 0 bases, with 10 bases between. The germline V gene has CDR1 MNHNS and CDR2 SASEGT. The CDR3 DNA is TGTGCCAGCAGTGAATATTACGGAACAACTAATGAAAAACTGTTTTTT. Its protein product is CASSEYYGTTNEKLFF.

CDR3 region: CASSYQPNYGYTF. The CDR3 region has the DNA TGCGCCAGCAGTTATCAACCTAACTATGGCTACACCTTC. V is TRBV5-1 and J is TRBJ1-2; D not resolved. Germline values: CDR1 SGHRS, CDR2 YFSETQ. V gave up 5 bases and J gave up 0 bases, with 8 bases separating them. The CDR3 has 13 residues.

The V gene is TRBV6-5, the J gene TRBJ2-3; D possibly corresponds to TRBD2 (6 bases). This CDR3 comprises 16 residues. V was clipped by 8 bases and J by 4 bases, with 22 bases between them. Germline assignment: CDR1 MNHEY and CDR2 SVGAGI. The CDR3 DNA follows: TGTGCCAGCGGTTGGATAAGTGTTGGGGGGTCAGATACGCAGTATTTT. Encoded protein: CASGWISVGGSDTQYF.

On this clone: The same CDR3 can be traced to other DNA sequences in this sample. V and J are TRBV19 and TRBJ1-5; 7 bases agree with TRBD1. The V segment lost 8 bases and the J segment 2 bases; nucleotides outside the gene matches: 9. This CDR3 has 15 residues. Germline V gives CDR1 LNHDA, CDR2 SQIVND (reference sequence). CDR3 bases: TGTGCCAGTGGTTCTTCCGGGACAGGCAATCAGCCCCAGCATTTT. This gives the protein CASGSSGTGNQPQHF.

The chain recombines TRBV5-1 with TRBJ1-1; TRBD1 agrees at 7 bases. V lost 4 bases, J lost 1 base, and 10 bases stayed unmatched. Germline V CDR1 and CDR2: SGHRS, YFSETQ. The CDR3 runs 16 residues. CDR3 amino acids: CASSRSPQGTNTEAFF. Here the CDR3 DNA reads TGCGCCAGCAGCCGCTCGCCACAGGGGACGAACACTGAAGCTTTCTTT.

The CDR3: CASSQGEGGEMQYF. CDR3 in DNA: TGTGCCAGCAGCCAAGGGGAGGGGGGCGAAATGCAGTACTTC. This chain uses TRBV4-2 with TRBJ2-7, with D tentatively TRBD2 (7 bases). Trimming pared 1 base from V and 9 bases from J, leaving 16 bases between. Germline V gene data show CDR1 as LGHNA and CDR2 as YNFKEQ. The CDR3 has 14 residues.

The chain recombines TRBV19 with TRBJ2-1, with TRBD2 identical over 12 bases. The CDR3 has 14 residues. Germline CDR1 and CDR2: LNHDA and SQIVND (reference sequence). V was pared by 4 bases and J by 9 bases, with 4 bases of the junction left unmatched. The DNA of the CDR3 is TGTGCCAGTAGTACTAGCGGGGGGGGTATTGAGCAGTTCTTC. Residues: CASSTSGGGIEQFF. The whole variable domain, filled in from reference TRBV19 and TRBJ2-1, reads DGGITQSPKYLFRKEGQNVTLSCEQNLNHDAMYWYRQDPGQGLRLIYYSQIVNDFQKGDIAEGYSVSREKKESFPLTVTSAQKNPTAFYLCASSTSGGGIEQFFGPGTRLTVL.

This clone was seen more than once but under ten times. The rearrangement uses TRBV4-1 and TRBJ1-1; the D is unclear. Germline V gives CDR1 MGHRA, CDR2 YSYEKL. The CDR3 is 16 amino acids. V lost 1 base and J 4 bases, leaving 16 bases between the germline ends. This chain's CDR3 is CASSQVQALMGTEAFF. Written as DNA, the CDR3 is TGCGCCAGCAGCCAAGTACAAGCGCTGATGGGCACTGAAGCTTTCTTT.

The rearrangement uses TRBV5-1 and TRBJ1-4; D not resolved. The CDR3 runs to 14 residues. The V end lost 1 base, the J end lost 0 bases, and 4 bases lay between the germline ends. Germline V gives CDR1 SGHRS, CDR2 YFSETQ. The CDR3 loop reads CASSLRSTNEKLFF. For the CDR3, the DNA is TGCGCCAGCAGCTTGCGATCAACTAATGAAAAACTGTTTTTT.

The DNA for the CDR3 is TGTGCCAGCAGGCGGGGCGGGACAGATACGCAGTATTTT. As protein: CASRRGGTDTQYF. This chain uses TRBV6-5 with TRBJ2-3; TRBD2 is a possible D gene (6 bases). CDR1 MNHEY and CDR2 SVGAGI come from the germline V gene. CDR3 size: 13 residues. The ends were cut back, 6 bases at V and 3 bases at J, with 10 bases in the middle.

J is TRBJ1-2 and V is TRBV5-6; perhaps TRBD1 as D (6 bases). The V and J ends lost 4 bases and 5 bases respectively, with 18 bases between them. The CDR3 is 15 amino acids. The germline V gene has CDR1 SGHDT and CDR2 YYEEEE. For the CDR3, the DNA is TGTGCCAGCAGCCGTTACGGGGGCGCCGGATATGGCTACACCTTC. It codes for CASSRYGGAGYGYTF.

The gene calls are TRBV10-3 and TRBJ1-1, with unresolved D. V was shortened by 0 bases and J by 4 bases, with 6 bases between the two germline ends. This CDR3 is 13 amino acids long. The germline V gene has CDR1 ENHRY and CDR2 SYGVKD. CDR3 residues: CAISESGSTEAFF. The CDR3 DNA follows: TGTGCCATCAGTGAGTCGGGCAGCACTGAAGCTTTCTTT.

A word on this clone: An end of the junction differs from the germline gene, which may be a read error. The chain's CDR3 is CASSPKGSYNEQFF. In nucleotides, the CDR3 is TGTGCTAGCAGCCCAAAAGGATCCTACAATGAGCAGTTCTTC. This chain links TRBV7-7 with TRBJ2-1, with D uncertain. This CDR3 has 14 residues. CDR1 and CDR2 from the germline V gene are SSHAT and FNYEAQ (reference sequence).

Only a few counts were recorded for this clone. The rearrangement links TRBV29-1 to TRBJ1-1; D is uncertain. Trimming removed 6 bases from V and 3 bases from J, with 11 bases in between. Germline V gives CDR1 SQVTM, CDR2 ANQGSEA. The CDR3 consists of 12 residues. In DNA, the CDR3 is TGCAGCGTGGCGGACTCATACACTGAAGCTTTCTTT. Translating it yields CSVADSYTEAFF.

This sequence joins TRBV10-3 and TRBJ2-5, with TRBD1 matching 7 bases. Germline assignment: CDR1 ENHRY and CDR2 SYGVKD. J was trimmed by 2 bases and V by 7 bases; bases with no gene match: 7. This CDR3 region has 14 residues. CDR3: CAINQGVGQETQYF. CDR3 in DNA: TGTGCCATCAATCAGGGGGTCGGGCAAGAGACCCAGTACTTC.

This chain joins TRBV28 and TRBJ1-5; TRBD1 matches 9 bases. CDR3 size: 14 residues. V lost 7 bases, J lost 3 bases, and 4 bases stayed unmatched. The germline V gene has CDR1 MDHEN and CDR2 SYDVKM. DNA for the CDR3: TGTGCCAGCAAAACAGGGGGCTCCAATCAGCCCCAGCATTTT. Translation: CASKTGGSNQPQHF.

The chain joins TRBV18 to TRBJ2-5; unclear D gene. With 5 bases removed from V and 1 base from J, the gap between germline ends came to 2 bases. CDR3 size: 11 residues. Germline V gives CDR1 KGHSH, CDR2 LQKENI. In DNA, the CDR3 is TGTGCCAGCTCAGTCCAAGAGACCCAGTACTTC. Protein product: CASSVQETQYF.

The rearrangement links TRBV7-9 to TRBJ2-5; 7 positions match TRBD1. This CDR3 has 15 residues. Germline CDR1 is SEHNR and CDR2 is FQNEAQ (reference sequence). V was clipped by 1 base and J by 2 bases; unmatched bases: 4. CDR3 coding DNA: TGTGCCAGCAGCTTAGAGGGGGCCTATCAAGAGACCCAGTACTTC. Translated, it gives CASSLEGAYQETQYF. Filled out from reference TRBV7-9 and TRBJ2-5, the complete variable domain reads DTGVSQNPRHKITKRGQNVTFRCDPISEHNRLYWYRQTLGQGPEFLTYFQNEAQLEKSRLLSDRFSAERPKGSFSTLEIQRTEQGDSAMYLCASSLEGAYQETQYFGPGTRLLVL.

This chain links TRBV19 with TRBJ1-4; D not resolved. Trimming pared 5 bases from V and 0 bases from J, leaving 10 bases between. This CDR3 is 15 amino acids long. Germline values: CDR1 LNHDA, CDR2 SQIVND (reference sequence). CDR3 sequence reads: CASSLRWATNEKLFF. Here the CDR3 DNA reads TGTGCCAGTAGTTTGAGGTGGGCAACTAATGAAAAACTGTTTTTT.

This CDR3 is CASSSEYEQYF. DNA of the CDR3: TGCGCCAGCAGTTCCGAGTACGAGCAGTACTTC. V is TRBV5-1 and J is TRBJ2-7; D is ambiguous. The CDR3 is 11 amino acids. V lost 5 bases and J 4 bases, leaving 7 bases between the germline ends. CDR1 and CDR2 from the germline V gene are SGHRS and YFSETQ.

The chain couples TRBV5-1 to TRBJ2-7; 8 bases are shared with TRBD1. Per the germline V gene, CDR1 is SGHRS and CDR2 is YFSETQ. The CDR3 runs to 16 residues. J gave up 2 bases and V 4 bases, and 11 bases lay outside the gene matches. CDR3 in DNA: TGCGCCAGCAGCGTGGGACCGGGACAGGTGACCTACGAGCAGTACTTC. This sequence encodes CASSVGPGQVTYEQYF.